Listed below are T cell receptor beta chains from one sample, sequenced in a study of blood T cell repertoires in COVID-19. The method was immunoSEQ multiplex PCR; TCRdb's version includes in-frame clones alone and lacks a portion of them. The sample holds 250,000 to 400,000 clones; about nine tenths are singletons and the top ten take 1%. Sequencing was done on a sample of peripheral blood. These receptors were obtained from a middle-aged man with active or convalescent COVID-19. The CDR3 runs from the conserved cysteine through the conserved F or W. The order of the fields is D gene, V gene, clone size, J gene, CDR3 protein, CDR3 DNA. The D gene is left open where the match is weak. Size is stated for part of the rows, as once, few or many counts, or as a class when the clone is expanded.

>NA|TRBV28|NA|TRBJ1-2
CASSLRVLGDINYGYTF
TGTGCCAGCAGTTTAAGGGTTCTCGGGGATATTAACTATGGCTACACCTTC
>NA|TRBV28|NA|TRBJ2-3
CASSLMGGGDTQYF
TGTGCCAGCAGTTTAATGGGGGGGGGCGATACGCAGTATTTT
>NA|TRBV7-6|NA|TRBJ1-5
CASSQGQGKHF
TGTGCCAGCAGCCAGGGGCAGGGTAAGCATTTT
>NA|TRBV15|NA|TRBJ1-4
CATSRGAATNEKLFF
TGTGCCACCAGCAGAGGGGCTGCAACTAATGAAAAACTGTTTTTT
>NA|TRBV15|NA|TRBJ1-2
CATSRALTAWYGYTF
TGTGCCACCAGCAGGGCGCTGACAGCCTGGTATGGCTACACCTTC
>NA|TRBV12-3/TRBV12-4|NA|TRBJ1-1
CASSSRENTEAFF
TGTGCCAGCAGTTCGAGGGAGAACACTGAAGCTTTCTTT
>TRBD1|TRBV4-1|NA|TRBJ2-2
CASSQDRVEGNTGELFF
TGCGCCAGCAGCCAGGACAGGGTTGAGGGAAACACCGGGGAGCTGTTTTTT
>NA|TRBV27|NA|TRBJ2-1
CASSPPGDRGLNEQFF
TGTGCCAGCAGTCCTCCAGGGGATAGGGGCCTCAATGAGCAGTTCTTC
>NA|TRBV7-2|NA|TRBJ1-6
CASSLDRVGNSPLHF
TGTGCCAGCAGCTTAGACAGGGTCGGCAATTCACCCCTCCACTTT
>NA|TRBV11-3|NA|TRBJ2-5
CASSSAGGAKTQYF
TGTGCCAGCAGCTCAGCTGGGGGCGCTAAGACCCAGTACTTC
>TRBD2|TRBV29-1|NA|TRBJ2-3
CSVGRLAGETDTQYF
TGCAGCGTGGGGAGACTAGCGGGAGAGACAGATACGCAGTATTTT
>TRBD2|TRBV3-1/TRBV3-2|NA|TRBJ2-1
CASSLTSASEQFF
TGTGCCAGCAGCCTCACTAGCGCAAGTGAGCAGTTCTTC
>TRBD2|TRBV7-9|NA|TRBJ2-7
CASSLVPGLVYEQYF
TGTGCCAGCAGCTTAGTACCGGGACTAGTCTACGAGCAGTACTTC
>TRBD1|TRBV5-1|NA|TRBJ2-3
CASTGTGANTQYF
TGCGCCAGCACTGGGACAGGCGCTAATACGCAGTATTTT
>TRBD2|TRBV27|NA|TRBJ2-1
CASTPHSREGLGSYNEQFF
TGTGCCAGCACCCCCCACTCGCGGGAGGGACTAGGCTCCTACAATGAGCAGTTCTTC
>NA|TRBV28|NA|TRBJ1-6
CASSLRDTYSPLHF
TGTGCCAGCAGTTTACGGGACACTTATTCACCCCTCCACTTT
>NA|TRBV10-1|NA|TRBJ1-2
CASSEDRSSEQGDVHLCNYGYTF
TGCGCCAGCAGTGAGGACCGAAGCTCGGAACAGGGCGACGTACACTTATGTAACTATGGCTACACCTTC
>TRBD1|TRBV4-3|NA|TRBJ1-5
CASSQGDSNNQPQHF
TGCGCCAGCAGCCAAGGGGACAGTAACAATCAGCCCCAGCATTTT
>NA|TRBV2|once|TRBJ1-1
CASSVEGATEAFF
TGTGCCAGCAGTGTAGAGGGAGCCACTGAAGCTTTCTTT
>TRBD2|TRBV7-3|NA|TRBJ2-2
CASSLAGGIETGELFF
TGTGCCAGCAGCTTGGCGGGAGGGATTGAAACCGGGGAGCTGTTTTTT
>TRBD1|TRBV3-1/TRBV3-2|NA|TRBJ2-4
CASSQYKADRGNIQYF
TGTGCCAGCAGCCAATATAAGGCTGACAGGGGTAACATTCAGTACTTC
>TRBD2|TRBV5-1|few|TRBJ2-1
CASSKLAGDNEQFF
TGCGCCAGCAGCAAACTAGCGGGGGACAATGAGCAGTTCTTC
>TRBD1|TRBV7-7|NA|TRBJ2-5
CASSPSPTGAEIETQYF
TGTGCTAGCAGCCCTTCACCCACAGGGGCCGAGATAGAGACCCAGTACTTC
>NA|TRBV24-1|NA|TRBJ1-1
CATSDRNTEAFF
TGTGCCACCAGTGACAGGAACACTGAAGCTTTCTTT
>TRBD1|TRBV7-4|NA|TRBJ2-4
CASSLNQGALKKNIQYF
TGTGCCAGCAGCTTAAATCAGGGGGCCCTCAAGAAAAACATTCAGTACTTC
>TRBD1|TRBV19|few|TRBJ1-1
CASSSRQGVTEAFF
TGTGCCAGTAGTTCCAGACAGGGGGTCACTGAAGCTTTCTTT
>NA|TRBV2|NA|TRBJ1-1
CASSEAESGVKAEAFF
TGTGCCAGCAGTGAAGCGGAGTCGGGGGTGAAAGCTGAAGCTTTCTTT
>NA|TRBV9|few|TRBJ2-1
CASSGPGTTGYPASYNEQFF
TGTGCCAGCAGCGGACCCGGGACAACAGGGTACCCCGCCTCCTACAATGAGCAGTTCTTC
>TRBD1|TRBV6-5|NA|TRBJ1-2
CASSRGQGHGYTF
TGTGCCAGCAGTCGTGGACAGGGCCATGGCTACACCTTC
>TRBD1|TRBV5-1|NA|TRBJ1-6
CASSLAGQGSSPLHF
TGCGCCAGCAGCTTGGCCGGACAGGGGAGTTCACCCCTCCACTTT
>NA|TRBV6-6|NA|TRBJ1-1
CASSLRPGAGTEAFF
TGTGCCAGCAGTTTGAGGCCAGGGGCTGGCACTGAAGCTTTCTTT
>TRBD1|TRBV5-6|NA|TRBJ1-1
CASSIATGWEAAEAFF
TGTGCCAGCAGCATAGCGACAGGGTGGGAGGCGGCTGAAGCTTTCTTT
>TRBD1|TRBV2|once|TRBJ1-1
CASSPRQGLNTEAFF
TGTGCCAGCAGTCCCCGACAGGGGCTGAACACTGAAGCTTTCTTT
>NA|TRBV28|NA|TRBJ2-1
CASTRGNDNEQFF
TGTGCCAGCACCAGGGGTAATGACAATGAGCAGTTCTTC
>NA|TRBV28|NA|TRBJ2-7
CASSLVRGAYEQYF
TGTGCCAGCAGTTTAGTCAGGGGAGCCTACGAGCAGTACTTC
>TRBD1|TRBV5-1|NA|TRBJ1-1
CASSLEDRTEAFF
TGCGCCAGCAGCTTAGAGGACAGGACTGAAGCTTTCTTT
>TRBD1|TRBV5-1|NA|TRBJ1-4
CASSFGTGGEKLFF
TGCGCCAGCAGCTTCGGGACAGGGGGTGAAAAACTGTTTTTT
>NA|TRBV19|NA|TRBJ2-1
CASTSRESASYNEQFF
TGTGCCAGTACCTCACGGGAGAGTGCCTCCTACAATGAGCAGTTCTTC
>TRBD2|TRBV18|once|TRBJ2-3
CASSPSLAGGSDTQYF
TGTGCCAGCTCACCGTCACTAGCGGGAGGTTCAGATACGCAGTATTTT
>NA|TRBV4-3|NA|TRBJ2-2
CASSQSPGGKSRDTGELFF
TGCGCCAGCAGCCAATCGCCGGGGGGCAAAAGCCGAGACACCGGGGAGCTGTTTTTT